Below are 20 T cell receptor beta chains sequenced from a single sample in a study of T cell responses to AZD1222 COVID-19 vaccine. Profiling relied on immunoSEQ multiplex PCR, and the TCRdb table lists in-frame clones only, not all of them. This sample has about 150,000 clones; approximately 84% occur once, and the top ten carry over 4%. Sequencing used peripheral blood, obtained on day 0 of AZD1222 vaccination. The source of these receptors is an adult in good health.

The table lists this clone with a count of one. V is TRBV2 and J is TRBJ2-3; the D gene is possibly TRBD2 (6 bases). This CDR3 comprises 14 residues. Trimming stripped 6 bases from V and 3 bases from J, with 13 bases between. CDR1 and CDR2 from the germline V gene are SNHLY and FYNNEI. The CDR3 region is CASRTDGGTDTQYF. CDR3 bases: TGTGCCAGCAGGACGGATGGAGGGACAGATACGCAGTATTTT.

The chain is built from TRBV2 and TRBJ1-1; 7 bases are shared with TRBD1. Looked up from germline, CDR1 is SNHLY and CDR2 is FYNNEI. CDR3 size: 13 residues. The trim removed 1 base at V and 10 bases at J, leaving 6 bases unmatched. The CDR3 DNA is TGTGCCAGCAGTGAAGAAATGAGGGGGCGAGCTTTCTTT. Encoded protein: CASSEEMRGRAFF.

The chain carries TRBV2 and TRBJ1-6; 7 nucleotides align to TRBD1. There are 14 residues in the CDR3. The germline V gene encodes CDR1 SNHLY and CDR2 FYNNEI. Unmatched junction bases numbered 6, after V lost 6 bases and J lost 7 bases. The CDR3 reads CASRGEGQNSPLHF. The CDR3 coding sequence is TGTGCCAGCAGGGGGGAGGGACAGAATTCACCCCTCCACTTT. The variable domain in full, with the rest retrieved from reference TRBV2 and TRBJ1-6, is EPEVTQTPSHQVTQMGQEVILRCVPISNHLYFYWYRQILGQKVEFLVSFYNNEISEKSEIFDDQFSVERPDGSNFTLKIRSTKLEDSAMYFCASRGEGQNSPLHFGNGTRLTVT.

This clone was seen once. The CDR3 DNA follows: TGCGCCAGCAGCTCCCCCCCCGGGACAGGGGACGAAAAACTGTTTTTT. It codes for CASSSPPGTGDEKLFF. V and J are TRBV5-1 and TRBJ1-4, with 10 nucleotides matching TRBD1. The CDR3 extends over 16 amino acids. V shed 3 bases, J shed 8 bases, and the junction held 10 bases outside the gene matches. The germline V gene encodes CDR1 SGHRS and CDR2 YFSETQ. Complete variable domain (other parts from reference TRBV5-1 and TRBJ1-4): KAGVTQTPRYLIKTRGQQVTLSCSPISGHRSVSWYQQTPGQGLQFLFEYFSETQRNKGNFPGRFSGRQFSNSRSEMNVSTLELGDSALYLCASSSPPGTGDEKLFFGSGTQLSVL.

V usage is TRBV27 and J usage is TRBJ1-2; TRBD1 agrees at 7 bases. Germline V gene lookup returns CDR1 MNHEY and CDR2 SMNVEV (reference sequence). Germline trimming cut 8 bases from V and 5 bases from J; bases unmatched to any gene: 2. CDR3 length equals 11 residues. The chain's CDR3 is CASGQDYGYTF. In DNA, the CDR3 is TGTGCCAGCGGACAGGATTATGGCTACACCTTC.

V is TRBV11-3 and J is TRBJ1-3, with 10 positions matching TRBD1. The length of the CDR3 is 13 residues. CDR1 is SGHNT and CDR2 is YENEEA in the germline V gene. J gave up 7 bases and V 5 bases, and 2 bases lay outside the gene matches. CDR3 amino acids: CASSRGQGNTIYF. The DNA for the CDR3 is TGTGCCAGCAGCCGGGGACAGGGGAACACCATATATTTT.

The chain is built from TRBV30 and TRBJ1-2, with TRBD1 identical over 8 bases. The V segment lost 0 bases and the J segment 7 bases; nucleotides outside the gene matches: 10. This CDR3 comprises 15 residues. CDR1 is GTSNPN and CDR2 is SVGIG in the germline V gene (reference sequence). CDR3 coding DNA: TGTGCCTGGAGTGTGGCCCAGGGGGCAAGCTGTGGCTACACCTTC. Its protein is CAWSVAQGASCGYTF.

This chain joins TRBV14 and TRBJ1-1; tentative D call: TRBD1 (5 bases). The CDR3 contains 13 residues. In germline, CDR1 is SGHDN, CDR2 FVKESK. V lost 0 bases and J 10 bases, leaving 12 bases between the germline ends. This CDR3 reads CASSQDSGTVAFF. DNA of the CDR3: TGTGCCAGCAGCCAAGACTCCGGGACGGTAGCTTTCTTT.

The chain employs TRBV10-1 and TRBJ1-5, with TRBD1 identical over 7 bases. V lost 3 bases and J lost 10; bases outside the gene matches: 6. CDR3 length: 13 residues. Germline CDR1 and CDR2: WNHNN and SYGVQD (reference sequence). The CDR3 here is CASSETGVDPQHF. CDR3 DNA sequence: TGCGCCAGCAGTGAAACAGGGGTCGATCCCCAGCATTTT.

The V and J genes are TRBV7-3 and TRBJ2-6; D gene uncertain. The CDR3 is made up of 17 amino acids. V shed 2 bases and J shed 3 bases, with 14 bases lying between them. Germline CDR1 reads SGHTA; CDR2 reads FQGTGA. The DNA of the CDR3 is TGTGCCAGCAGCTTATTCGGCAACCCGGGTGGGGCCAACGTCCTGACTTTC. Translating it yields CASSLFGNPGGANVLTF. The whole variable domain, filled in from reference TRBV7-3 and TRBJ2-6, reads GAGVSQTPSNKVTEKGKYVELRCDPISGHTALYWYRQSLGQGPEFLIYFQGTGAADDSGLPNDRFFAVRPEGSVSTLKIQRTERGDSAVYLCASSLFGNPGGANVLTFGAGSRLTVL.

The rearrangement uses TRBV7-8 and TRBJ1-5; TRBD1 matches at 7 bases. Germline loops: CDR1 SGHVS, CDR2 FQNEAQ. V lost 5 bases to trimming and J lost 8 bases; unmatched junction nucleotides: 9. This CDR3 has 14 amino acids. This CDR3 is CASSATGSIKPQHF. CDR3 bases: TGTGCCAGCAGCGCGACAGGGAGCATCAAGCCCCAGCATTTT.

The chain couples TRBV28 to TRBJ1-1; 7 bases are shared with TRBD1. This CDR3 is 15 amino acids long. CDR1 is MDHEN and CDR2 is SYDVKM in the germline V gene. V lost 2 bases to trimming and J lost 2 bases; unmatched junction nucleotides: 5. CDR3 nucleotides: TGTGCCAGCAGTTTAGCAGGGGGGAAAAACACTGAAGCTTTCTTT. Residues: CASSLAGGKNTEAFF.

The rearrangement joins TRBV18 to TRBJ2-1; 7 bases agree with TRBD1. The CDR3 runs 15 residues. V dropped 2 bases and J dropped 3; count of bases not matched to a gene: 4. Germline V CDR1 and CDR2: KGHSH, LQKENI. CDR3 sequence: CASSPGQGVYNEQFF. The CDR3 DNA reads TGTGCCAGCTCACCAGGGCAGGGGGTCTACAATGAGCAGTTCTTC.

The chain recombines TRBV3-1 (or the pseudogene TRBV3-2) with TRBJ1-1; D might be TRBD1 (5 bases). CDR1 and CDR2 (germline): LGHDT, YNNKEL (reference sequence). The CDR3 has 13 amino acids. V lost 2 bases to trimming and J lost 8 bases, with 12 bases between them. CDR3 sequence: CASSQQGTEEAFF. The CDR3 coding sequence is TGTGCCAGCAGCCAACAAGGGACCGAGGAAGCTTTCTTT.

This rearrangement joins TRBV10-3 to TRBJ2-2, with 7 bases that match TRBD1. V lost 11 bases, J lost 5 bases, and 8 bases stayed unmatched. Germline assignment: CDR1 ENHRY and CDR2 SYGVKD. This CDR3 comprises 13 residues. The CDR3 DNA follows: TGTGCCGCCCTGGGGACAGTAACCGGGGAGCTGTTTTTT. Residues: CAALGTVTGELFF.

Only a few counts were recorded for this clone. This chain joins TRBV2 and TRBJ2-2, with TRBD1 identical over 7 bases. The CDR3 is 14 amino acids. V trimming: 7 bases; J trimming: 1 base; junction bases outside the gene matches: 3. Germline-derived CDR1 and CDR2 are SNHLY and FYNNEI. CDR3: CASIRDRNTGELFF. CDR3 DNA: TGTGCCAGCATCCGGGACAGGAACACCGGGGAGCTGTTTTTT.

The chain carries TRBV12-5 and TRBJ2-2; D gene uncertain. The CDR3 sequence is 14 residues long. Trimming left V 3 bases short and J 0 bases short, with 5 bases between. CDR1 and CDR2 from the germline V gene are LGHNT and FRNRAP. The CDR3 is CASGLGTNTGELFF. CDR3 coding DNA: TGTGCTAGTGGTTTAGGGACGAACACCGGGGAGCTGTTTTTT.

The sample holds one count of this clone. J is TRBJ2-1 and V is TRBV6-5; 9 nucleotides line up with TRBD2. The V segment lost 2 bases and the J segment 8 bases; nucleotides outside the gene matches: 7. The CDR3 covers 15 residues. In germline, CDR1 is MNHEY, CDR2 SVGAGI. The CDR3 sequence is CASSYNRGGVYEQFF. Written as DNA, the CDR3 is TGTGCCAGCAGTTACAATCGCGGGGGGGTTTATGAGCAGTTCTTC.

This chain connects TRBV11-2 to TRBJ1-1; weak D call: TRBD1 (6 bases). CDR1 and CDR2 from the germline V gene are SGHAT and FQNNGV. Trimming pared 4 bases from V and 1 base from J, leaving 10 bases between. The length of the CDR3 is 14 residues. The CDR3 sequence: CASSSLTGNTEAFF. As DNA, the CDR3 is TGTGCCAGCAGCTCCTTGACAGGGAACACTGAAGCTTTCTTT.

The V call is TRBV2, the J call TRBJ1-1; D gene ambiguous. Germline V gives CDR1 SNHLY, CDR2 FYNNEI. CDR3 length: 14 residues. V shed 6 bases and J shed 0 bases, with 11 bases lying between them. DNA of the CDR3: TGTGCCAGCAGAGAGCAGGAGATGAACACTGAAGCTTTCTTT. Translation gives CASREQEMNTEAFF.